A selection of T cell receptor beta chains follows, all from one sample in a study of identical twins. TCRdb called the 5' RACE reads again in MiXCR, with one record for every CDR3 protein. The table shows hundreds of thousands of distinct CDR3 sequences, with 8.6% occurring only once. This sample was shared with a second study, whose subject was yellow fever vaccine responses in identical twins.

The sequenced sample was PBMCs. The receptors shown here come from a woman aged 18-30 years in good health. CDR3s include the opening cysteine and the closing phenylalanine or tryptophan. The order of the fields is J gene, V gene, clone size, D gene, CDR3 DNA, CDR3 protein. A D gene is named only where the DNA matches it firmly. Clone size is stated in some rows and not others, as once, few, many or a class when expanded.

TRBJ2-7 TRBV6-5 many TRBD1 TGTGCCAGCAGTTACGGAGGACAGGGGGCCTACGAGCAGTACTTC CASSYGGQGAYEQYF
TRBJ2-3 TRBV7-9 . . TGTGCCAGCAGCTTAGGGGATTTCAGCACAGATACGCAGTATTTT CASSLGDFSTDTQYF
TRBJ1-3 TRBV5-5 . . TGTGCCAGCAGCTTGGACAGGGCAGGCGGAAACACCATATATTTT CASSLDRAGGNTIYF
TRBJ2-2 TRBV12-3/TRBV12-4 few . TGTGCCAGCAGGCCCTCAGGGCAGGCGACCGGGGAGCTGTTTTTT CASRPSGQATGELFF
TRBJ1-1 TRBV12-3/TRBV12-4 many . TGTGCCAGCACCTCCGCACGGAACACTGAAGCTTTCTTT CASTSARNTEAFF
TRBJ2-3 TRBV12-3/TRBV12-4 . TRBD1 TGTGCCAGCAGCATTGGGACAGGGGGCACAGATACGCAGTATTTT CASSIGTGGTDTQYF
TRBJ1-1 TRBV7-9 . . TGTGCCAGCAGCACCACCTCCTTAGGGAACACTGAAGCTTTCTTT CASSTTSLGNTEAFF
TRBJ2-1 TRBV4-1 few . TGCGCCAGCAACGGGGACCCCTACAATGAGCAGTTCTTC CASNGDPYNEQFF
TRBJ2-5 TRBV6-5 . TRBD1 TGTGCCAGCAGTTACCTGGACAGGATTAGGGAGACCCAGTACTTC CASSYLDRIRETQYF
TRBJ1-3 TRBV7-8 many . TGTGCCAGCAGCTTAGAGGGACTTAACTCTGGAAACACCATATATTTT CASSLEGLNSGNTIYF
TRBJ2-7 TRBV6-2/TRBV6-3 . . TGTGCCAGCAGTTACCACAGTGGAACGGGGTCAAACTACGAGCAGTACTTC CASSYHSGTGSNYEQYF
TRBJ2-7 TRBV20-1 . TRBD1 TGCAGTGCTAGGCCACAGGGGGCGTCGGGCGAGCAGTACTTC CSARPQGASGEQYF
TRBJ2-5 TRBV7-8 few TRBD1 TGTGCCAGCAGCTACGGAAACAGGGGCCAAAAAGAGACCCAGTACTTC CASSYGNRGQKETQYF
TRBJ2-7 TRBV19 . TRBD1 TGTGCCAGTAGCCCGAAGGGTGACAGGGGCTACGAGCAGTACTTC CASSPKGDRGYEQYF
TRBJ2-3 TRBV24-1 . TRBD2 TGTGCCACCAGTGAACCCGGGACTAGCGGGTCCACGCAGTATTTT CATSEPGTSGSTQYF
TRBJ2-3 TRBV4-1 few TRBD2 TGCGCCAGCAAGGCTAGCGGTAGAGATACGCAGTATTTT CASKASGRDTQYF
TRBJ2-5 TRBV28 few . TGTGCCAGCACCAACCTCGTGGGTCGGGAAGAGACCCAGTACTTC CASTNLVGREETQYF
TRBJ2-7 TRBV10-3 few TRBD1 TGTGCCATTAATCGGGACAGGGGCACCTACGAGCAGTACTTC CAINRDRGTYEQYF
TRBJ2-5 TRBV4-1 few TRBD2 TGCGCCAGCAGCTCCTCGGGACTACCTAGGACCCAGTACTTC CASSSSGLPRTQYF
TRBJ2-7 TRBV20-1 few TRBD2 TGCAGTGCTAGAGACCTAGCGGGAGACCTCTACGAGCAGTACTTC CSARDLAGDLYEQYF
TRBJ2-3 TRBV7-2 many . TGTGCCAGCAGCTGGGGGGCTAGCAAGTATACGCAGTATTTT CASSWGASKYTQYF
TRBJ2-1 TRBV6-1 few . TGTGCCAGCAGTAAATCTCTCCCCCCCAATGAGCAGTTCTTC CASSKSLPPNEQFF
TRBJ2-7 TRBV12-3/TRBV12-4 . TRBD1 TGTGCCAGCAGCCGACAGGGGGTGTCCACCTACGAGCAGTACTTC CASSRQGVSTYEQYF
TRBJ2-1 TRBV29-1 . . TGCAGCATCCGACAGTACAATGAGCAGTTCTTC CSIRQYNEQFF
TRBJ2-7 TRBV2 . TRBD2 TGTGCCAGCAGTGAACGGGCCACTAGCGGGAGAAGTGGAGAGCAGTACTTC CASSERATSGRSGEQYF